Presented here are 27 T cell receptor beta chains from one specimen sequenced in a study of blood T cell repertoires in COVID-19. The data were produced by immunoSEQ multiplex PCR, yet TCRdb's version contains in-frame clones alone and is incomplete. In the table there are 190,000 or so clones, around 94% of which are singletons. Sequenced sample: peripheral blood. All receptors come from a man aged 30-40 years with COVID-19, enrolled during active disease.

About this clone: This sample also contains other DNA sequences that code for the same CDR3. J is TRBJ1-2 and V is TRBV5-1; D is unresolved. Trimming took 3 bases from V and 8 from J, leaving 17 bases between them. Germline V CDR1 and CDR2: SGHRS, YFSETQ. The CDR3 loop spans 14 amino acids. In DNA, the CDR3 is TGCGCCAGCAGCTACCCCCGGGAGGGCGGCGGCTACACCTTC. It translates to CASSYPREGGGYTF.

This rearrangement joins TRBV25-1 to TRBJ2-5; 7 bases match TRBD1. Germline CDR1 reads MGHDK; CDR2 reads SYGVNS. V lost 4 bases, J lost 6 bases, and 5 bases stayed unmatched. The CDR3 covers 13 residues. The CDR3 reads CASSGTGAQTQYF. The CDR3, as DNA: TGTGCCAGCAGTGGTACAGGGGCGCAGACCCAGTACTTC.

The chain uses TRBV5-1 and TRBJ1-1; D possibly corresponds to TRBD1 (5 bases). With 1 base removed from V and 8 bases from J, the gap between germline ends came to 21 bases. Germline V gene sequence: CDR1 SGHRS, CDR2 YFSETQ. The CDR3 sequence is 16 residues long. CDR3 nucleotide sequence: TGCGCCAGCAGCTTGTTATTCCTGCCGGACACCCCCGAAGCTTTCTTT. This encodes CASSLLFLPDTPEAFF. The variable domain in full, with the rest retrieved from reference TRBV5-1 and TRBJ1-1, is KAGVTQTPRYLIKTRGQQVTLSCSPISGHRSVSWYQQTPGQGLQFLFEYFSETQRNKGNFPGRFSGRQFSNSRSEMNVSTLELGDSALYLCASSLLFLPDTPEAFFGQGTRLTVV.

This rearrangement joins TRBV18 to TRBJ2-5, with 7 bases fitting TRBD1. Per the germline V gene, CDR1 is KGHSH and CDR2 is LQKENI. The CDR3 is made up of 15 amino acids. V lost 4 bases and J lost 5; bases outside the gene matches: 10. CDR3 residues: CASSLASGTVETQYF. CDR3 bases: TGTGCCAGCTCACTAGCTTCCGGGACAGTGGAGACCCAGTACTTC.

The chain has TRBV25-1 and TRBJ2-5; possibly TRBD1 for D (5 bases). The CDR3 consists of 14 residues. CDR1 and CDR2 (germline): MGHDK, SYGVNS. V was shortened by 2 bases and J by 5 bases, with 12 bases between the two germline ends. DNA for the CDR3: TGTGCCAGCAGTGAACCAGGGAATTTGGAGACCCAGTACTTC. This translates into CASSEPGNLETQYF.

The V gene is TRBV5-4, the J gene TRBJ2-2; possibly TRBD2 for D (6 bases). Germline V lookup: CDR1 SGHNT, CDR2 YYREEE (reference sequence). The CDR3 is 14 residues long. V was trimmed by 4 bases and J by 5 bases, leaving 12 bases between them. CDR3 sequence: CASSPLGGTGELFF. The CDR3 nucleotides are TGTGCCAGCAGCCCCCTGGGGGGTACCGGGGAGCTGTTTTTT.

The CDR3 here is CASSHPQGGAYGYTF. The CDR3 coding sequence is TGCGCCAGCAGCCATCCTCAGGGCGGGGCCTATGGCTACACCTTC. The V call is TRBV4-1, the J call TRBJ1-2; D possibly corresponds to TRBD1 (5 bases). This CDR3 contains 15 residues. The V and J ends lost 3 bases and 4 bases respectively, with 15 bases between them. Germline values: CDR1 MGHRA, CDR2 YSYEKL.

The V gene is TRBV6-5, the J gene TRBJ1-1, with D possibly matching TRBD1 (6 bases). V lost 6 bases and J 0 bases, leaving 11 bases between the germline ends. The CDR3 runs 14 residues. Germline V gene sequence: CDR1 MNHEY, CDR2 SVGAGI. CDR3 DNA: TGTGCCAGCAGATGGACAGCAATGAACACTGAAGCTTTCTTT. Translating gives CASRWTAMNTEAFF.

This chain joins TRBV6-5 and TRBJ1-6; D is possibly TRBD1 (6 bases). Trimming removed 2 bases from V and 9 bases from J, with 8 bases in between. The CDR3 is made up of 13 amino acids. In germline, CDR1 is MNHEY, CDR2 SVGAGI. This CDR3 is CASSYRGASPLHF. The CDR3, as DNA: TGTGCCAGCAGTTACCGGGGGGCTTCACCCCTCCACTTT.

This clone was counted once. The chain links TRBV4-1 to TRBJ1-2; tentatively, D is TRBD1 (6 bases). The CDR3 contains 19 residues. The V end was cut by 0 bases, the J end by 5 bases, with 25 bases between. CDR1 MGHRA and CDR2 YSYEKL come from the germline V gene. CDR3 in DNA: TGCGCCAGCAGCCAAGATCGATGGGCAGGGGAAGGGACCTTTTATGGCTACACCTTC. It specifies CASSQDRWAGEGTFYGYTF.

This chain joins TRBV7-9 and TRBJ2-1, with TRBD1 matching over 7 bases. The CDR3 sequence is 14 residues long. Germline V gene sequence: CDR1 SEHNR, CDR2 FQNEAQ (reference sequence). J gave up 7 bases and V 3 bases, and 6 bases lay outside the gene matches. CDR3 sequence: CASSFGQDGNEQFF. The CDR3 nucleotides read TGTGCCAGCAGCTTCGGACAGGACGGTAATGAGCAGTTCTTC.

CDR3 residues: CASTIDSYSGNTIYF. CDR3 nucleotide sequence: TGCGCCAGCACGATAGACAGCTACTCTGGAAACACCATATATTTT. The rearrangement uses TRBV5-1 and TRBJ1-3, with D maybe TRBD1 (5 bases). V was shortened by 6 bases and J by 0 bases, with 13 bases between the two germline ends. The CDR3 loop spans 15 amino acids. Germline assignment: CDR1 SGHRS and CDR2 YFSETQ. The complete variable domain, with remaining parts taken from reference TRBV5-1 and TRBJ1-3, reads KAGVTQTPRYLIKTRGQQVTLSCSPISGHRSVSWYQQTPGQGLQFLFEYFSETQRNKGNFPGRFSGRQFSNSRSEMNVSTLELGDSALYLCASTIDSYSGNTIYFGEGSWLTVV.

The chain employs TRBV3-1 (or the pseudogene TRBV3-2) and TRBJ2-3; a weak D match, TRBD1 (5 bases). Germline V gives CDR1 LGHDT, CDR2 YNNKEL (reference sequence). The germline V and J ends were trimmed by 1 base and 4 bases, with 15 bases remaining between them. The CDR3 is 16 residues long. In DNA form, the CDR3 reads TGTGCCAGCAGCCAAGGAACCAGCAGGGCCTCAGATACGCAGTATTTT. Residues: CASSQGTSRASDTQYF.

V is TRBV10-3 and J is TRBJ2-1, with 10 bases identical to TRBD2. V lost 4 bases and J lost 10; bases outside the gene matches: 10. CDR1 ENHRY and CDR2 SYGVKD come from the germline V gene. The CDR3 extends over 15 amino acids. For the CDR3, the DNA is TGTGCCATCAGTGCCCAGCGGGGGGGCTCTGGGGAGCAGTTCTTC. Translating gives CAISAQRGGSGEQFF.

CDR3 nucleotide sequence: TGTGCCTGGAGGCTAGCGGGGCGAGAGACCCAGTACTTC. It specifies CAWRLAGRETQYF. The chain combines TRBV30 with TRBJ2-5; 9 bases agree with TRBD2. V lost 3 bases and J lost 4; bases outside the gene matches: 3. CDR1 is GTSNPN and CDR2 is SVGIG in the germline V gene (reference sequence). The length of the CDR3 is 13 residues.

The CDR3 sequence is CASSKACPIPSGGATTGELFF. The CDR3 nucleotides read TGTGCCAGCAGCAAAGCTTGCCCAATTCCTAGCGGGGGGGCCACCACCGGGGAGCTGTTTTTT. V is TRBV21-1 and J is TRBJ2-2; TRBD2, the table's D call, was not compared with the DNA. TRBV21-1 is a documented pseudogene. The CDR3 is made up of 21 amino acids.

The rearrangement links TRBV12-3 or TRBV12-4 to TRBJ1-6; D may be TRBD1 (5 bases). This CDR3 comprises 12 residues. V lost 3 bases, J lost 11 bases, and 8 bases lay in between. The CDR3 DNA sequence: TGTGCCAGCAGTTTTCAGGGTCCACCCCTCCACTTT. Translating gives CASSFQGPPLHF.

The J gene is TRBJ2-5, the V gene TRBV30; 11 bases are a match to TRBD2. This CDR3 has 20 amino acids. In germline, CDR1 is GTSNPN, CDR2 SVGIG (reference sequence). Trimming removed 0 bases from V and 5 bases from J; junction bases left unmatched: 20. In DNA form, the CDR3 reads TGTGCCTGGAGTGTAGCGATCAGGGGGCGTCTCTTAGCGGGAGGGGAGACCCAGTACTTC. The encoded protein is CAWSVAIRGRLLAGGETQYF.

This chain links TRBV5-5 with TRBJ2-1, with 8 nucleotides matching TRBD1. The CDR3 loop spans 17 amino acids. In germline, CDR1 is SGHKS, CDR2 YYEKEE (reference sequence). V lost 0 bases and J lost 8; bases outside the gene matches: 13. The CDR3 bases are TGTGCCAGCAGCTTGGGACAGGGGTACGGTAATATCTATGAGCAGTTCTTC. It encodes CASSLGQGYGNIYEQFF.

V and J are TRBV5-1 and TRBJ1-2, with 9 bases lining up with TRBD1. Germline CDR1 reads SGHRS; CDR2 reads YFSETQ. The CDR3 consists of 14 residues. V lost 6 bases to trimming and J lost 2 bases; unmatched junction nucleotides: 5. This CDR3 reads CASNQGTGNYGYTF. The DNA for the CDR3 is TGCGCCAGCAACCAGGGGACAGGGAACTATGGCTACACCTTC.

This clone was counted a single time. The chain is built from TRBV18 and TRBJ1-2, with D unresolved. Germline CDR1 and CDR2: KGHSH and LQKENI. The CDR3 is made up of 13 amino acids. V dropped 2 bases and J dropped 3 bases, with 7 bases sitting between them. The CDR3 sequence: CASSPSGDYGYTF. The DNA of the CDR3 is TGTGCCAGCTCACCAAGCGGGGACTATGGCTACACCTTC. Using reference TRBV18 and TRBJ1-2 for the parts outside the CDR3, the full variable domain is NAGVMQNPRHLVRRRGQEARLRCSPMKGHSHVYWYRQLPEEGLKFMVYLQKENIIDESGMPKERFSAEFPKEGPSILRIQQVVRGDSAAYFCASSPSGDYGYTFGSGTRLTVV.

The rearrangement uses TRBV2 and TRBJ2-7; TRBD1 matches 8 bases. The CDR3 consists of 12 residues. V shed 11 bases, J shed 3 bases, and the junction held 6 bases outside the gene matches. The germline CDR1 and CDR2 sequences are SNHLY and FYNNEI. The CDR3 DNA sequence: TGTGCCGGGCGGACAGGGAGCTACGAGCAGTACTTC. Encoded protein: CAGRTGSYEQYF. Based on the CDR3 plus reference TRBV2 and TRBJ2-7, the full variable domain is EPEVTQTPSHQVTQMGQEVILRCVPISNHLYFYWYRQILGQKVEFLVSFYNNEISEKSEIFDDQFSVERPDGSNFTLKIRSTKLEDSAMYFCAGRTGSYEQYFGPGTRLTVT.

The chain couples TRBV2 to TRBJ2-3, with a weak D call TRBD2 (6 bases). CDR3 length equals 15 residues. V lost 7 bases and J 0 bases, leaving 14 bases between the germline ends. Germline values: CDR1 SNHLY, CDR2 FYNNEI. The CDR3 spells CASIRGIPSTDTQYF. The CDR3 DNA reads TGTGCCAGCATTCGGGGGATACCTAGCACAGATACGCAGTATTTT.

The chain employs TRBV18 and TRBJ1-4, with 10 bases fitting TRBD1. This CDR3 region has 15 residues. V lost 0 bases, J lost 7 bases, and 2 bases stayed unmatched. Germline lookup yields CDR1 KGHSH and CDR2 LQKENI. CDR3 residues: CASSPPGQGTEKLFF. The DNA for the CDR3 is TGTGCCAGCTCACCACCGGGACAGGGGACTGAAAAACTGTTTTTT.

The CDR3 protein is CASSEAEGIGGSNQPQHF. The CDR3 bases are TGTGCCAGCAGTGAAGCGGAAGGTATAGGGGGTAGCAATCAGCCCCAGCATTTT. This chain uses TRBV2 with TRBJ1-5; perhaps TRBD1 as D (6 bases). V shed 0 bases and J shed 0 bases, with 15 bases lying between them. From germline, CDR1 is SNHLY and CDR2 FYNNEI. The CDR3 extends over 18 amino acids.

CDR3 in amino acids: CASSLKRGHPGGTEAFF. The CDR3 region has the DNA TGTGCCAGCAGCCTCAAGAGGGGACACCCTGGGGGCACTGAAGCTTTCTTT. The V and J genes are TRBV3-1 (or the pseudogene TRBV3-2) and TRBJ1-1, with D tentatively TRBD1 (6 bases). In germline, CDR1 is LGHDT, CDR2 YNNKEL (reference sequence). The V gene lost 4 bases and the J gene lost 4 bases, with 22 bases spanning the gap. The CDR3 sequence is 17 residues long.

The chain has TRBV18 and TRBJ1-4; perhaps TRBD1 as D (6 bases). The germline V gene encodes CDR1 KGHSH and CDR2 LQKENI. The CDR3 extends over 16 amino acids. The ends were cut back, 3 bases at V and 7 bases at J, with 18 bases in the middle. DNA for the CDR3: TGTGCCAGCTCACCCACCGACGGGGGCGGGGGTGAAAAACTGTTTTTT. It is translated as CASSPTDGGGGEKLFF.